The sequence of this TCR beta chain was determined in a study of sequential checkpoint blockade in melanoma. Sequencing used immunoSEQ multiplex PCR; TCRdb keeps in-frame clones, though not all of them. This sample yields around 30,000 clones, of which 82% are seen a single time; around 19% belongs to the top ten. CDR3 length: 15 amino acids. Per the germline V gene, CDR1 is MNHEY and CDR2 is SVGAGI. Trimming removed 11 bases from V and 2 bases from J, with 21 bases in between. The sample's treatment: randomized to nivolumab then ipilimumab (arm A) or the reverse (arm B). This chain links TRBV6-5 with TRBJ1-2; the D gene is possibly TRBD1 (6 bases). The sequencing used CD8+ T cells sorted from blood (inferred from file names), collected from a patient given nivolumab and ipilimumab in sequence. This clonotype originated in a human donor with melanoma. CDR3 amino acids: CAGVVAGGRNYGYTF. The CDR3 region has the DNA TGTGCCGGTGTTGTTGCGGGGGGCCGGAACTATGGCTACACCTTC.